A selection of T cell receptor beta chains follows, all from one sample in a study of OX40 agonist ivuxolimab in advanced cancers. Assay used: immunoSEQ multiplex PCR; TCRdb lists only in-frame clones, some missing. The sample contains some 57,000 clones, around 86% of which appear only once. The sequences come from CD4+ or CD8+ T cells sorted from blood, collected in a trial of the OX40 agonist ivuxolimab. These receptors were obtained from an adult with an advanced solid tumor such as melanoma, head and neck, liver or kidney cancer. The CDR3 runs from the conserved cysteine through the conserved F or W. Fields, in order: CDR3 length, clone size, V gene, J gene, D gene, CDR3 protein, CDR3 DNA. A D gene is named only where the DNA matches it firmly. Clone size is not always given. Where it is, it says once, few, many or a class for expanded clones.

CDR3 length: 17; clone size: few; V gene: TRBV7-2; J gene: TRBJ2-3; D gene: -; CDR3 protein: CASSFPLGGVEPDTQYF; CDR3 DNA: TGTGCCAGCAGCTTCCCCTTAGGGGGAGTGGAGCCAGATACGCAGTATTTT
CDR3 length: 14; clone size: -; V gene: TRBV7-8; J gene: TRBJ2-7; D gene: -; CDR3 protein: CASSFPGRLYEQYF; CDR3 DNA: TGTGCCAGCAGCTTCCCGGGACGGCTCTACGAGCAGTACTTC
CDR3 length: 15; clone size: -; V gene: TRBV4-2; J gene: TRBJ1-4; D gene: TRBD1; CDR3 protein: CASSPFGQVNEKLFF; CDR3 DNA: TGTGCCAGCAGCCCTTTCGGACAGGTTAATGAAAAACTGTTTTTT
CDR3 length: 11; clone size: -; V gene: TRBV2; J gene: TRBJ2-7; D gene: -; CDR3 protein: CASRTIYEQYF; CDR3 DNA: TGTGCCAGTAGGACTATCTACGAGCAGTACTTC
CDR3 length: 16; clone size: -; V gene: TRBV6-6; J gene: TRBJ2-5; D gene: TRBD1; CDR3 protein: CASSRPGQGPGETQYF; CDR3 DNA: TGTGCCAGCAGCAGACCGGGACAGGGGCCGGGGGAGACCCAGTACTTC
CDR3 length: 13; clone size: -; V gene: TRBV28; J gene: TRBJ2-5; D gene: -; CDR3 protein: CASSFYPQETQYF; CDR3 DNA: TGTGCCAGCAGTTTTTATCCCCAAGAGACCCAGTACTTC
CDR3 length: 14; clone size: -; V gene: TRBV2; J gene: TRBJ2-7; D gene: -; CDR3 protein: CASIYPLRSYEQYF; CDR3 DNA: TGTGCCAGCATTTATCCGCTCAGGTCCTACGAGCAGTACTTC
CDR3 length: 12; clone size: -; V gene: TRBV6-5; J gene: TRBJ1-5; D gene: -; CDR3 protein: CASGVSNQPQHF; CDR3 DNA: TGTGCCAGCGGCGTAAGCAATCAGCCCCAGCATTTT
CDR3 length: 14; clone size: once; V gene: TRBV5-1; J gene: TRBJ2-3; D gene: -; CDR3 protein: CASSLAGPTDTQYF; CDR3 DNA: TGCGCCAGCAGCTTGGCGGGACCCACAGATACGCAGTATTTT
CDR3 length: 14; clone size: -; V gene: TRBV5-1; J gene: TRBJ2-7; D gene: -; CDR3 protein: CASSLDPGTYEQYF; CDR3 DNA: TGCGCCAGCAGCTTGGACCCGGGAACATACGAGCAGTACTTC
CDR3 length: 14; clone size: few; V gene: TRBV15; J gene: TRBJ1-5; D gene: -; CDR3 protein: CATSREIQDQPQHF; CDR3 DNA: TGTGCCACCAGCAGAGAGATTCAAGATCAGCCCCAGCATTTT
CDR3 length: 16; clone size: -; V gene: TRBV19; J gene: TRBJ1-2; D gene: -; CDR3 protein: CASSTGNRDGDYGYTF; CDR3 DNA: TGTGCCAGTAGTACCGGAAACCGGGACGGAGACTATGGCTACACCTTC
CDR3 length: 14; clone size: -; V gene: TRBV6-5; J gene: TRBJ1-1; D gene: -; CDR3 protein: CASKRTGVNTEAFF; CDR3 DNA: TGTGCCAGCAAAAGAACAGGAGTGAACACTGAAGCTTTCTTT
CDR3 length: 11; clone size: -; V gene: TRBV11-2; J gene: TRBJ2-5; D gene: -; CDR3 protein: CASSYDETQYF; CDR3 DNA: TGTGCCAGCAGTTATGACGAGACCCAGTACTTC
CDR3 length: 21; clone size: -; V gene: TRBV6-1; J gene: TRBJ2-7; D gene: TRBD2; CDR3 protein: CASSEGAGSRLAGGSLYEQYF; CDR3 DNA: TGTGCCAGCAGTGAAGGGGCAGGCAGCCGACTAGCGGGAGGATCCTTGTACGAGCAGTACTTC
CDR3 length: 13; clone size: once; V gene: TRBV5-6; J gene: TRBJ2-2; D gene: -; CDR3 protein: CASSLSDTGELFF; CDR3 DNA: TGTGCCAGCAGCTTATCAGACACCGGGGAGCTGTTTTTT